This passage covers 28 T cell receptor beta chains from one sample sequenced in a study of T cell responses to AZD1222 COVID-19 vaccine. Assay: immunoSEQ multiplex PCR; the TCRdb copy retains only in-frame clones and omits some. The repertoire holds 110,000 to 150,000 clones, 85% to 95% seen once, with around 12% in the top ten. The material sequenced was peripheral blood, taken after recovery from COVID-19. These TCRs come from an adult who had recovered from COVID-19.

The count of this clone is one. The chain joins TRBV9 to TRBJ1-2; 7 nucleotides align to TRBD1. CDR3 size: 17 residues. Germline loops: CDR1 SGDLS, CDR2 YYNGEE. With 1 base clipped from V and 4 bases from J, the junction kept 13 bases outside the gene matches. The CDR3: CASSVSPGDRGFYGYTF. CDR3 bases: TGTGCCAGCAGCGTATCCCCCGGGGACAGAGGATTCTATGGCTACACCTTC.

The gene calls are TRBV7-8 and TRBJ1-5; no definite D call. CDR1 is SGHVS and CDR2 is FQNEAQ in the germline V gene. The V end lost 1 base, the J end lost 1 base, and 8 bases lay between the germline ends. There are 15 residues in the CDR3. The CDR3 sequence: CASSLVADSNQPQHF. The CDR3 DNA is TGTGCCAGCAGCTTAGTAGCGGACAGCAATCAGCCCCAGCATTTT.

V gene TRBV6-4 combines with J gene TRBJ1-1; no reliable D call. The CDR3 is 15 residues long. Trimming pared 0 bases from V and 0 bases from J, leaving 8 bases between. Germline V gene lookup returns CDR1 MRHNA and CDR2 SNTAGT. In nucleotides, the CDR3 is TGTGCCAGCAGTGACTCGCCGGGGATGAACACTGAAGCTTTCTTT. Encoded protein: CASSDSPGMNTEAFF.

J is TRBJ2-7 and V is TRBV28; D is perhaps TRBD2 (6 bases). The V and J ends lost 8 bases and 0 bases respectively, with 20 bases between them. The CDR3 totals 16 residues. Germline V gene data show CDR1 as MDHEN and CDR2 as SYDVKM. This chain's CDR3 is CASYMGGLGNSYEQYF. CDR3 DNA: TGTGCCAGCTATATGGGGGGTTTGGGAAACTCCTACGAGCAGTACTTC.

This chain joins TRBV7-6 and TRBJ2-5, with D possibly being TRBD1 (6 bases). The germline CDR1 and CDR2 sequences are SGHVS and FNYEAQ. V shed 2 bases and J shed 3 bases, with 13 bases lying between them. CDR3 length equals 15 residues. CDR3 amino acids: CASSLNWGPEETQYF. The CDR3, as DNA: TGTGCCAGCAGCTTAAATTGGGGGCCCGAAGAGACCCAGTACTTC.

The chain couples TRBV7-9 to TRBJ1-1, with a possible D match to TRBD1 (5 bases). The CDR3 spans 14 residues. V was pared by 2 bases and J by 5 bases, with 12 bases between. From germline, CDR1 is SEHNR and CDR2 FQNEAQ (reference sequence). CDR3 protein: CASSLRQGETEAFF. The CDR3 coding sequence is TGTGCCAGCAGCTTACGGCAGGGTGAAACTGAAGCTTTCTTT.

This chain connects TRBV7-9 to TRBJ2-7; no reliable D call. CDR3 length: 12 residues. From germline, CDR1 is SEHNR and CDR2 FQNEAQ (reference sequence). Trimming pared 7 bases from V and 3 bases from J, leaving 10 bases between. CDR3 coding DNA: TGTGCCAGCAACTTGGGTGGCTACGAGCAGTACTTC. Translated, it gives CASNLGGYEQYF. The full variable domain, in which reference TRBV7-9 and TRBJ2-7 provide the parts outside the CDR3, is DTGVSQNPRHKITKRGQNVTFRCDPISEHNRLYWYRQTLGQGPEFLTYFQNEAQLEKSRLLSDRFSAERPKGSFSTLEIQRTEQGDSAMYLCASNLGGYEQYFGPGTRLTVT.

The rearrangement links TRBV11-2 to TRBJ1-2; D is possibly TRBD1 (5 bases). The length of the CDR3 is 17 residues. Germline CDR1 reads SGHAT; CDR2 reads FQNNGV. Trimming took 1 base from V and 3 from J, leaving 18 bases between them. The chain's CDR3 is CASSLVAPGTQHYGYTF. In DNA, the CDR3 is TGTGCCAGCAGCTTAGTAGCCCCAGGGACCCAACACTATGGCTACACCTTC.

The V gene is TRBV19, the J gene TRBJ2-2, with TRBD2 identical over 9 bases. The CDR3 contains 16 residues. Germline CDR1 is LNHDA and CDR2 is SQIVND (reference sequence). The V gene end was trimmed by 7 bases and the J gene end by 2 bases; junction bases not matched to a gene: 8. The DNA for the CDR3 is TGTGCCAGTATTCAAAGCGGGAGGATTAACACCGGGGAGCTGTTTTTT. Amino acids: CASIQSGRINTGELFF.

V gene TRBV4-1 combines with J gene TRBJ1-6; D unclear. With 0 bases removed from V and 10 bases from J, the gap between germline ends came to 4 bases. The CDR3 runs to 12 residues. Germline V gives CDR1 MGHRA, CDR2 YSYEKL. The CDR3 sequence: CASSQDSSPLHF. CDR3 bases: TGCGCCAGCAGCCAAGATTCGTCACCCCTCCACTTT.

This clone was seen a single time. The chain links TRBV19 to TRBJ1-6; D is possibly TRBD1 (5 bases). Trimming pared 7 bases from V and 11 bases from J, leaving 12 bases between. The CDR3 loop spans 12 amino acids. Germline V CDR1 and CDR2: LNHDA, SQIVND (reference sequence). In nucleotides, the CDR3 is TGTGCCAGTAAGGGGATCGCTCCACCCCTCCACTTT. Translated, it gives CASKGIAPPLHF.

This clone was observed once. The chain combines TRBV5-1 with TRBJ2-1, with 8 bases that match TRBD2. This CDR3 spans 16 amino acids. Germline V gene data show CDR1 as SGHRS and CDR2 as YFSETQ. The junction had 10 bases not matched to a gene; V was cut back by 0 bases and J by 8 bases. The CDR3 loop reads CASSLASGGPIDEQFF. CDR3 coding DNA: TGCGCCAGCAGCTTGGCGTCGGGAGGGCCGATCGATGAGCAGTTCTTC.

The CDR3 region has the DNA TGTGCCAGCAGCTCGGGACAGGTCGGAGATACGCAGTATTTT. As protein: CASSSGQVGDTQYF. This chain links TRBV7-3 with TRBJ2-3, with 8 bases identical to TRBD1. The trim removed 4 bases at V and 5 bases at J, leaving 5 bases unmatched. Per the germline V gene, CDR1 is SGHTA and CDR2 is FQGTGA. CDR3 length: 14 amino acids.

Only one count was recorded for this clone. V gene TRBV6-5 combines with J gene TRBJ2-7; D remains ambiguous. The germline V gene has CDR1 MNHEY and CDR2 SVGAGI. This CDR3 region has 13 residues. V lost 8 bases and J lost 2, with 13 bases in between. CDR3 DNA: TGTGCCAGCTCACTGGGCAGAACCTACGAGCAGTACTTC. Its protein is CASSLGRTYEQYF.

V is TRBV19 and J is TRBJ1-5; tentative D call: TRBD1 (5 bases). V dropped 7 bases and J dropped 0 bases, with 13 bases sitting between them. Germline V lookup: CDR1 LNHDA, CDR2 SQIVND (reference sequence). The CDR3 totals 15 residues. The CDR3 is CASTGRDYSNQPQHF. CDR3 in DNA: TGTGCCAGTACCGGCAGGGACTATAGCAATCAGCCCCAGCATTTT.

The gene calls are TRBV11-2 and TRBJ2-7; 7 bases are shared with TRBD2. Germline V CDR1 and CDR2: SGHAT, FQNNGV. V gave up 5 bases and J gave up 3 bases; unmatched junction bases: 7. This CDR3 has 14 residues. The CDR3 DNA is TGTGCCAGCAGCCCCCGACTAGCTTTCTACGAGCAGTACTTC. This encodes CASSPRLAFYEQYF.

The V gene is TRBV19, the J gene TRBJ2-5; TRBD1 agrees at 8 bases. This CDR3 comprises 13 residues. CDR1 and CDR2 from the germline V gene are LNHDA and SQIVND (reference sequence). The V segment lost 4 bases and the J segment 4 bases; nucleotides outside the gene matches: 2. This CDR3 is CASSTGGIETQYF. The CDR3 region has the DNA TGTGCCAGTAGTACAGGGGGCATAGAGACCCAGTACTTC.

V gene TRBV6-5 combines with J gene TRBJ2-1, with unresolved D. V lost 0 bases and J 8 bases, leaving 8 bases between the germline ends. CDR1 is MNHEY, CDR2 SVGAGI, per germline. The CDR3 sequence is 13 residues long. In nucleotides, the CDR3 is TGTGCCAGCAGTTACTCGAATAGAGATGAGCAGTTCTTC. Its protein product is CASSYSNRDEQFF.

V and J are TRBV5-1 and TRBJ1-2, with D maybe TRBD1 (6 bases). Per the germline V gene, CDR1 is SGHRS and CDR2 is YFSETQ. Deletions cut 5 bases from V and 2 bases from J, with 22 bases between. This CDR3 is 17 amino acids long. The CDR3 here is CASRPAGVEGGNYGYTF. CDR3 nucleotides: TGCGCCAGCAGACCAGCAGGGGTCGAGGGGGGAAACTATGGCTACACCTTC.

This clone was counted a few times. The V gene is TRBV7-5, the J gene TRBJ2-3; TRBD2, the table's D call, lacks a check against the DNA. TRBV7-5 is a pseudogene. The CDR3 has 19 residues. CDR3 residues: CARRPSGATGRSSTDTQYF. The CDR3 DNA reads TGTGCCAGAAGACCTAGCGGGGCAACCGGGCGATCTAGCACAGATACGCAGTATTTT.

The chain has TRBV7-8 and TRBJ2-1; TRBD2 is a possible D gene (5 bases). The CDR3 runs 13 residues. Germline CDR1 is SGHVS and CDR2 is FQNEAQ. V shed 6 bases and J shed 2 bases, with 8 bases lying between them. The CDR3 DNA follows: TGTGCCAGCAGGCGGGTAGCCTACAATGAGCAGTTCTTC. Encoded protein: CASRRVAYNEQFF.

The chain employs TRBV4-1 and TRBJ2-1, with 9 bases fitting TRBD2. The CDR3 has 16 amino acids. Trimming took 0 bases from V and 6 from J; bases not matched to a gene: 6. From germline, CDR1 is MGHRA and CDR2 YSYEKL. The CDR3 region is CASSQETSGRINEQFF. In nucleotides, the CDR3 is TGCGCCAGCAGCCAAGAGACCAGCGGGAGGATCAATGAGCAGTTCTTC.

The genes are TRBV25-1 and TRBJ1-1; no firm D call. Trimming left V 6 bases short and J 7 bases short, with 9 bases between. The CDR3 length is 11 residues. Germline-derived CDR1 and CDR2 are MGHDK and SYGVNS. The CDR3 coding sequence is TGTGCCAGCAGGGATATCCATGAAGCTTTCTTT. Translating it yields CASRDIHEAFF.

This chain joins TRBV2 and TRBJ2-1; no clear D gene. From germline, CDR1 is SNHLY and CDR2 FYNNEI. Trimming shortened V by 5 bases and J by 6 bases, and 14 bases separated the two germline ends. This CDR3 has 14 residues. The CDR3 DNA follows: TGTGCCAGCAGTATGACTGTTTTGGTCAATGAGCAGTTCTTC. Translation: CASSMTVLVNEQFF.

The chain has TRBV5-6 and TRBJ2-7, with a weak D call TRBD2 (6 bases). The CDR3 consists of 15 residues. The V end lost 2 bases, the J end lost 4 bases, and 16 bases lay between the germline ends. In germline, CDR1 is SGHDT, CDR2 YYEEEE. Here the CDR3 reads CASSFKAGWVYEQYF. The CDR3 nucleotides are TGTGCCAGCAGCTTCAAAGCGGGTTGGGTTTACGAGCAGTACTTC.

The chain employs TRBV7-8 and TRBJ2-7, with a tentative D call TRBD1 (6 bases). Germline V gene sequence: CDR1 SGHVS, CDR2 FQNEAQ. Trimming shortened V by 4 bases and J by 5 bases, and 15 bases separated the two germline ends. The CDR3 has 14 amino acids. The DNA of the CDR3 is TGTGCCAGCAGCTCAGAGATACAGGGAAACGAGCAGTACTTC. This sequence encodes CASSSEIQGNEQYF.

The CDR3 region has the DNA TGTGCCAGCATTAAAAACTCACAGGGGAGTGAGCAGTTCTTC. Translation: CASIKNSQGSEQFF. This chain connects TRBV6-5 to TRBJ2-1; 7 nucleotides match TRBD1. The CDR3 loop spans 14 amino acids. Germline-derived CDR1 and CDR2 are MNHEY and SVGAGI. J was trimmed by 9 bases and V by 7 bases; bases with no gene match: 12.

This clone was detected a few times. This chain links TRBV7-9 with TRBJ2-3; a possible D gene is TRBD2 (5 bases). In germline, CDR1 is SEHNR, CDR2 FQNEAQ (reference sequence). Trimming left V 5 bases short and J 4 bases short, with 13 bases between. This CDR3 contains 14 residues. This CDR3 reads CASSLGGRADTQYF. CDR3 nucleotides: TGTGCCAGCAGCCTCGGAGGACGGGCAGATACGCAGTATTTT.